The present entry profiles one T cell receptor beta chain with its context. What it binds is not known. This entry belongs to a study of Ad26.COV2.S vaccination and SARS-CoV-2 variants. General observations from the study: People who got the vaccine had more spike-specific TCR breadth than people who got placebo.

Generated by immunoSEQ multiplex PCR, the TCRdb table keeps only in-frame clones and is missing some. The sample carries under 300,000 clones, around nine tenths recorded once. Regarding treatment: about 20 received Ad26.COV2.S at low or high dose, single or two shots; about 5 received placebo; per-sample allocation not given. Collection of the samples took place on day 63 after the first injection of vaccine or placebo. Germline CDR1 MNHEY, CDR2 SVGAGI. V lost 0 bases and J 8 bases, leaving 19 bases between the germline ends. The CDR3 consists of 16 residues. Material: peripheral blood, obtained in a trial of Ad26.COV2.S vaccine versus placebo. The chain employs TRBV6-5 and TRBJ1-2; D is unresolved. The receptor comes from a person between 18 and 65 years old who received the Ad26.COV2.S COVID-19 vaccine or a placebo. The CDR3 region has the DNA TGTGCCAGCAGTTACTCGGACGGGGTGAAGGGAAAGGGCTACACCTTC. Translated, it gives CASSYSDGVKGKGYTF.